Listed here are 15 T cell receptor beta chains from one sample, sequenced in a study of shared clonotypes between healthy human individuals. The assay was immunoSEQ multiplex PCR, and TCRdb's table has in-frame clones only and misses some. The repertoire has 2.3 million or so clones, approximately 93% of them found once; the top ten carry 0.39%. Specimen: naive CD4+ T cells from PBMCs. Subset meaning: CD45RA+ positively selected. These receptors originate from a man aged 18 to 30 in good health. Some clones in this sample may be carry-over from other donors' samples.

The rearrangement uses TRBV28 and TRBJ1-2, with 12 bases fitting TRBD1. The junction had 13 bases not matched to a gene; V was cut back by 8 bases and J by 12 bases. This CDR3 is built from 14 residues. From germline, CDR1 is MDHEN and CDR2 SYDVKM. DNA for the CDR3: TGTGCCAGCCGCTTCCCGGGACAGGGGGCGGTTCACACCTTC. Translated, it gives CASRFPGQGAVHTF.

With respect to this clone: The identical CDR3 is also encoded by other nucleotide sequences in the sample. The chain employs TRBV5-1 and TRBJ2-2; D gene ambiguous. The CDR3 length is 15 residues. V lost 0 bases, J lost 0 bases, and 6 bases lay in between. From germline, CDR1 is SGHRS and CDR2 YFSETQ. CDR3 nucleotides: TGCGCCAGCAGCTTGGACGCAGCGAACACCGGGGAGCTGTTTTTT. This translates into CASSLDAANTGELFF.

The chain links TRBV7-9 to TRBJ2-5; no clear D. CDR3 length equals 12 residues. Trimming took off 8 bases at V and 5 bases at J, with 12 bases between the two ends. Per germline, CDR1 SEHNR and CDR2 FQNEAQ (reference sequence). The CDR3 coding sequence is TGTGCCAGCGCATATGCCCGGGAGACCCAGTACTTC. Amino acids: CASAYARETQYF.

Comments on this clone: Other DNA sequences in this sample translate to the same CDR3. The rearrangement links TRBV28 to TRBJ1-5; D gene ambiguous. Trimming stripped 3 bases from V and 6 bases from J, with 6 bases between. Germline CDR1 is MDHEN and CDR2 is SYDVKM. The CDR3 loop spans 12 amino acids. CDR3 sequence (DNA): TGTGCCAGCAGTTTCATCGGTCAGCCCCAGCATTTT. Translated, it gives CASSFIGQPQHF.

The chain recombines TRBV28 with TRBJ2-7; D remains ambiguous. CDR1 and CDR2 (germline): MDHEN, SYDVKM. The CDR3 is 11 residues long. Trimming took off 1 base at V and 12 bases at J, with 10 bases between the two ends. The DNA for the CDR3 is TGTGCCAGCAGTTTATCGGGTATGTGGTACTTC. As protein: CASSLSGMWYF.

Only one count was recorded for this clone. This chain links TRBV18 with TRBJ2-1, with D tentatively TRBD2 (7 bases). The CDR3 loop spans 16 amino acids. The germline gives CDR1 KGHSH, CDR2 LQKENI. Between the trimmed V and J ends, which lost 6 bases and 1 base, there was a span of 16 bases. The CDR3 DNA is TGTGCCAGCTCCCGGAGTCGGGGGGCATCCTACAATGAGCAGTTCTTC. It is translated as CASSRSRGASYNEQFF.

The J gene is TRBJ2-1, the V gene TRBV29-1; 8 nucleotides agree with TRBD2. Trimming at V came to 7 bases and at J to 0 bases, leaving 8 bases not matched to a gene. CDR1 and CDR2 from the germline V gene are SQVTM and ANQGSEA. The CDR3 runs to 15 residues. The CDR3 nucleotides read TGCAGCGGCCGCGGGGGGACTGGCTCCTACAATGAGCAGTTCTTC. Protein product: CSGRGGTGSYNEQFF.

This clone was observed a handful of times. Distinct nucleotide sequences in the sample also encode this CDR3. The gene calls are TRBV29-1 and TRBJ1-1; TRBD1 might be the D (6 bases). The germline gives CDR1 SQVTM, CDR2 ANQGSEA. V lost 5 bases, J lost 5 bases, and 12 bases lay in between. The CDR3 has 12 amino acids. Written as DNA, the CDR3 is TGCAGCGTTACAGGGTTGGGAACTGAAGCTTTCTTT. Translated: CSVTGLGTEAFF.

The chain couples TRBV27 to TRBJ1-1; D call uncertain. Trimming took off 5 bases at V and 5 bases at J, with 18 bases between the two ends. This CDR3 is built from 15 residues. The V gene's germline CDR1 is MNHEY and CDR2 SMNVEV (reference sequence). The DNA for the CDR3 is TGTGCCAGCAGTCAATTTTACCAGCGGCGGACTGAAGCTTTCTTT. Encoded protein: CASSQFYQRRTEAFF.

The CDR3 is CASRGWAGEQNEQYF. The DNA for the CDR3 is TGTGCCAGCAGGGGCTGGGCGGGAGAACAAAATGAGCAGTACTTC. The V and J genes are TRBV2 and TRBJ2-7, with 7 bases fitting TRBD2. V dropped 6 bases and J dropped 7; count of bases not matched to a gene: 15. The CDR3 contains 15 residues. Germline V lookup: CDR1 SNHLY, CDR2 FYNNEI.

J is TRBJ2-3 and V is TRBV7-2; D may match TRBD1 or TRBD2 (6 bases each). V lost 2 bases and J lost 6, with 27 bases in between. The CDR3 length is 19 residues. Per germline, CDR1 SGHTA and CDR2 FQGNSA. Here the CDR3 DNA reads TGTGCCAGCAGCTTAATCTTTAGAGGGGGGAAATTCGGTACGGATACGCAGTATTTT. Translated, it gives CASSLIFRGGKFGTDTQYF.

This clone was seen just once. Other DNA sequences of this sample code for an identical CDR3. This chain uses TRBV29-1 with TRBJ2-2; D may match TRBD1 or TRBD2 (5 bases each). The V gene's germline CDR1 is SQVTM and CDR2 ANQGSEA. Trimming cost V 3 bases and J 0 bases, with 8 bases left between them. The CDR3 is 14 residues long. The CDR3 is CSVEGTANTGELFF. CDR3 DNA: TGCAGCGTTGAGGGGACCGCGAACACCGGGGAGCTGTTTTTT.

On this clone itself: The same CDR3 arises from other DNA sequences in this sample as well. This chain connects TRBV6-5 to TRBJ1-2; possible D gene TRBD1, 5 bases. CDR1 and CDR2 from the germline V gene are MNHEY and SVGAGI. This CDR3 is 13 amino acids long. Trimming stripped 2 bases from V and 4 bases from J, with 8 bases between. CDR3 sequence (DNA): TGTGCCAGCAGTTACGGGGGGAGCTATGGCTACACCTTC. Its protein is CASSYGGSYGYTF.

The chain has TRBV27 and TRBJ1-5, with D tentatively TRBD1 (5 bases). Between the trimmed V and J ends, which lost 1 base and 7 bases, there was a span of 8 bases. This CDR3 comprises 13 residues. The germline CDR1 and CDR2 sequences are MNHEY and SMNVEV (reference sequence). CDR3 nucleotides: TGTGCCAGCAGTTTATTCAGGGACCAGCCCCAGCATTTT. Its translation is CASSLFRDQPQHF.

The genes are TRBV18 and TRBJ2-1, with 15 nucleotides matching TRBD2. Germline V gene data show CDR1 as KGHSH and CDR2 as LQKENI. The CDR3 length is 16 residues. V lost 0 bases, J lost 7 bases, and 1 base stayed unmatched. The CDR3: CASSPPGTSGRNEQFF. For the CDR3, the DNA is TGTGCCAGCTCACCACCCGGGACTAGCGGGAGGAATGAGCAGTTCTTC.